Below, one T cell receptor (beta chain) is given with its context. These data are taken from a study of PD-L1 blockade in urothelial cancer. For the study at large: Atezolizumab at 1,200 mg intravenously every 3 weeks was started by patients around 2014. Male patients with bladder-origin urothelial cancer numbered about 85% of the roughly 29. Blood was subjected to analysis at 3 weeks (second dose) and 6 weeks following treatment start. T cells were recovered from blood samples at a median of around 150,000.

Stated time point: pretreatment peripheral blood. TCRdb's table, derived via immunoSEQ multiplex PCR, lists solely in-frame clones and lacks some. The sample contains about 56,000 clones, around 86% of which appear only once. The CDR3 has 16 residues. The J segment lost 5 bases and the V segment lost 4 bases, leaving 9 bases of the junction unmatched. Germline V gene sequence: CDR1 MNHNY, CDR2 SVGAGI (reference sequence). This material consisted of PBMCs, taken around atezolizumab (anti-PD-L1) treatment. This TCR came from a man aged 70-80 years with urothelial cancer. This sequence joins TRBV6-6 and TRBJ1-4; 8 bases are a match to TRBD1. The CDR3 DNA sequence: TGTGCCAGCAGTTCTTTTGGGACAGGCCAGAATGAAAAACTGTTTTTT. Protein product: CASSSFGTGQNEKLFF.